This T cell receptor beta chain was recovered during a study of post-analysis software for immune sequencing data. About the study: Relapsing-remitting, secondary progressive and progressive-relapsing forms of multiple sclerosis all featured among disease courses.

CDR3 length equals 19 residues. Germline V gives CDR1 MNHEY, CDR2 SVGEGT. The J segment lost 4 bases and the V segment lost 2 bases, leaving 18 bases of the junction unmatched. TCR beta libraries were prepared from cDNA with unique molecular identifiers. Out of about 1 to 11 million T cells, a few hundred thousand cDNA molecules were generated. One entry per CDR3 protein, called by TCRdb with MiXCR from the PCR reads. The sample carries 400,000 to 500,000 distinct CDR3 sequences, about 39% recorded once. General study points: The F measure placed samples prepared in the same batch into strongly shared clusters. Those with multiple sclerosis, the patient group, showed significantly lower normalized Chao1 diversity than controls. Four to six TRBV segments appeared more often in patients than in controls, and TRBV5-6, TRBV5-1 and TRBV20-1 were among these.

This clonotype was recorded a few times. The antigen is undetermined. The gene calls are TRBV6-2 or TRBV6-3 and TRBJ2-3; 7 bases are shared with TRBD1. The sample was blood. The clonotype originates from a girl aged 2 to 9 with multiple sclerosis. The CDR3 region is CASSYQIGQGQDGSDTQYF. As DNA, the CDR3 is TGTGCCAGCAGTTACCAGATCGGGCAAGGACAGGACGGCTCAGATACGCAGTATTTT.